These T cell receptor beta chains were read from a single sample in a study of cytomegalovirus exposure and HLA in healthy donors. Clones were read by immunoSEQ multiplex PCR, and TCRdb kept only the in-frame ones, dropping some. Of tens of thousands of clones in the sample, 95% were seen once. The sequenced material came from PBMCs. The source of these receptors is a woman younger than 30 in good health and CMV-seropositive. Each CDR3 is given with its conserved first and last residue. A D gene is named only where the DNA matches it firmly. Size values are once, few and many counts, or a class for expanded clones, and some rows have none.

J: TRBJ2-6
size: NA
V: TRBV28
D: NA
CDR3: CASSSGASGANVLTF
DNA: TGTGCCAGCAGTTCAGGGGCCTCTGGGGCCAACGTCCTGACTTTC

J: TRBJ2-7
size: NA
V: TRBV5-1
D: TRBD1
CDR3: CASSLSPGQVAYEQYF
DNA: TGCGCCAGCAGCTTGAGTCCGGGACAGGTGGCCTACGAGCAGTACTTC

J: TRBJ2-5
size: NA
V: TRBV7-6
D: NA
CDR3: CASSLGYRARETQYF
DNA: TGTGCCAGCAGCTTAGGTTACAGGGCACGAGAGACCCAGTACTTC

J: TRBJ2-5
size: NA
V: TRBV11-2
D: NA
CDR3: CASSHREETQYF
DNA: TGTGCCAGCAGCCACAGGGAAGAGACCCAGTACTTC

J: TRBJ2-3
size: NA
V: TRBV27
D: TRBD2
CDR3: CASSLFGTSGAPDTQYF
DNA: TGTGCCAGCAGTTTATTCGGGACTAGCGGGGCCCCAGATACGCAGTATTTT

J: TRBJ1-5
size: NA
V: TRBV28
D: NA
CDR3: CASSWQGSNQPQHF
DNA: TGTGCCAGCAGTTGGCAGGGTAGCAATCAGCCCCAGCATTTT

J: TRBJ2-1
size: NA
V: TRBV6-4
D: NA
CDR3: CASSPDSLPNEQFF
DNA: TGTGCCAGCAGTCCCGACAGTTTACCCAATGAGCAGTTCTTC

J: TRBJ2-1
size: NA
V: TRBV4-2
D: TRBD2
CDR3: CASSQAGGVYNEQFF
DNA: TGTGCCAGCAGCCAAGCGGGGGGGGTGTACAATGAGCAGTTCTTC

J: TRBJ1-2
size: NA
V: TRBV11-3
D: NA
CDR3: CASSPRIGRVYGYTF
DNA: TGTGCCAGCAGCCCGCGGATAGGTAGAGTCTATGGCTACACCTTC

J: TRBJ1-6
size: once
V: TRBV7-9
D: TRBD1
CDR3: CASSFGTGDSPLHF
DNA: TGTGCCAGCAGCTTCGGGACAGGCGATTCACCCCTCCACTTT

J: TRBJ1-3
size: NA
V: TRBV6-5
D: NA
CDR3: CASSPRQGSGTIYF
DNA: TGTGCCAGCAGTCCTCGTCAGGGGAGCGGCACCATATATTTT

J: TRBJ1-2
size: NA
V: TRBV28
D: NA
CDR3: CASSQGTYGYTF
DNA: TGTGCCAGCAGTCAGGGTACCTATGGCTACACCTTC

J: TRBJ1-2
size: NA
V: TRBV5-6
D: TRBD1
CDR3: CASSLLTGGDYGYTF
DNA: TGTGCCAGCAGCTTGTTAACAGGGGGCGACTATGGCTACACCTTC

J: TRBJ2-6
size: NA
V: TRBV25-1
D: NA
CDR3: CASSEFGGVSGANVLTF
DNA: TGTGCCAGCAGTGAATTCGGCGGGGTCTCTGGGGCCAACGTCCTGACTTTC

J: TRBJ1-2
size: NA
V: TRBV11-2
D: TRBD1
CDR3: CASSLDGQGAYFYGYTF
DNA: TGTGCCAGCAGCTTAGATGGACAGGGGGCCTACTTTTATGGCTACACCTTC

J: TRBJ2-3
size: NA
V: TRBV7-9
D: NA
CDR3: CASSSGVEELGTDTQYF
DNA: TGTGCCAGCAGCTCCGGGGTTGAGGAATTAGGCACAGATACGCAGTATTTT

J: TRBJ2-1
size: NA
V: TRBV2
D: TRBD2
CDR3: CASSGPTSGSLNEQFF
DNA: TGTGCCAGCAGTGGACCGACTAGCGGGAGCCTAAATGAGCAGTTCTTC

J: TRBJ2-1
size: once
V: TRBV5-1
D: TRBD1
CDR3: CASSDIRQGNEQFF
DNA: TGCGCCAGCAGCGATATCAGACAGGGGAACGAGCAGTTCTTC

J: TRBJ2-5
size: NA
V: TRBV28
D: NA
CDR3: CASSSPGEETQYF
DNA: TGTGCCAGCAGTTCGCCAGGGGAAGAGACCCAGTACTTC

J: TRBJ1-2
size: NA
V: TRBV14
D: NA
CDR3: CASSQEWGSGYGYTF
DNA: TGTGCCAGCAGCCAAGAATGGGGCAGCGGGTATGGCTACACCTTC

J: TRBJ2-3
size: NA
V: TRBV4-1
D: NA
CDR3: CASSQEVQAGPSPYTQYF
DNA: TGCGCCAGCAGCCAAGAAGTACAAGCGGGCCCTTCCCCCTATACGCAGTATTTT

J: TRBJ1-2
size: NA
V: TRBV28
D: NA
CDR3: CASRDTGYGYTF
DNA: TGTGCCAGCAGGGATACGGGCTATGGCTACACCTTC

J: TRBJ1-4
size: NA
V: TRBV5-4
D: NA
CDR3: CASSLWTRATTNEKLFF
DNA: TGTGCCAGCAGCTTGTGGACAAGGGCCACAACTAATGAAAAACTGTTTTTT

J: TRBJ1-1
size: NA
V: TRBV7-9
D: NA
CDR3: CASSLGQAAEAFF
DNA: TGTGCCAGCAGCTTAGGACAGGCAGCTGAAGCTTTCTTT

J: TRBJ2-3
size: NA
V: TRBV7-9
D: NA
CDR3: CASTGGAGVADTQYF
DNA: TGTGCCAGCACCGGTGGAGCAGGGGTAGCAGATACGCAGTATTTT

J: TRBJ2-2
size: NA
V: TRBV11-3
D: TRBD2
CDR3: CASSRTSGNTGELFF
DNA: TGTGCCAGCAGCCGAACTAGCGGCAACACCGGGGAGCTGTTTTTT

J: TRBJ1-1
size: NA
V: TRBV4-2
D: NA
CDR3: CASSQGANTEAFF
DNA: TGTGCCAGCAGCCAAGGGGCGAACACTGAAGCTTTCTTT

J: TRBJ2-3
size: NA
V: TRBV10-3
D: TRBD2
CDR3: CAITGLAGGSDTQYF
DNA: TGTGCCATCACTGGACTAGCGGGAGGCTCAGATACGCAGTATTTT

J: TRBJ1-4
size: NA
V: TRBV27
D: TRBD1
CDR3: CASSLSRDRGLFEKLFF
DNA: TGTGCCAGCAGTTTATCGAGAGACAGGGGGCTTTTTGAAAAACTGTTTTTT

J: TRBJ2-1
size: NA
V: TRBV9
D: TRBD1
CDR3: CASSRDRGLGSYNEQFF
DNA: TGTGCCAGCTCCCGGGACAGGGGATTGGGCTCCTACAATGAGCAGTTCTTC

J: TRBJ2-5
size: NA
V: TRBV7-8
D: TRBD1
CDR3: CASSRDRETQYF
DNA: TGTGCCAGCAGCCGGGACAGGGAGACCCAGTACTTC

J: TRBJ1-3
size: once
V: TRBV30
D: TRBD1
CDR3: CAWSADRGRNTIYF
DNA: TGTGCCTGGAGTGCCGACAGGGGACGAAACACCATATATTTT

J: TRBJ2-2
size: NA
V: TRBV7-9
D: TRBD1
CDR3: CASRLSDRGPAGELFF
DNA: TGTGCCAGCAGACTCTCGGACAGGGGGCCGGCCGGGGAGCTGTTTTTT

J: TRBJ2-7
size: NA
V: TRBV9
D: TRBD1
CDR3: CASSVGQGAYEQYF
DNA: TGTGCCAGCAGCGTAGGCCAGGGGGCCTACGAGCAGTACTTC

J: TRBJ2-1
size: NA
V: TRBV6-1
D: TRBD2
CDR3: CASSGLAIGEQFF
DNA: TGTGCCAGCAGTGGACTAGCGATCGGTGAGCAGTTCTTC

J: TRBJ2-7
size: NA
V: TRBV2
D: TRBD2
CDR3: CASSEWGGGGSYF
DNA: TGTGCCAGCAGTGAATGGGGCGGCGGGGGGTCGTACTTC

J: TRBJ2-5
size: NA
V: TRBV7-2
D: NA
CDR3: CASSFQTGQETQYF
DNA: TGTGCCAGCAGCTTCCAGACAGGCCAAGAGACCCAGTACTTC

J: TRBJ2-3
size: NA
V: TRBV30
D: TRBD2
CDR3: CAWSDYGGGADTQYF
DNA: TGTGCCTGGAGTGATTACGGGGGGGGTGCAGATACGCAGTATTTT

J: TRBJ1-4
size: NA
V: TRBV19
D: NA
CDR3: CASSPRQENYEKLFF
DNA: TGTGCCAGTAGTCCTCGACAGGAAAATTATGAAAAACTGTTTTTT

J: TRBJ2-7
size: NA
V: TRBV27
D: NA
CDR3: CASSLSRQSYEQYF
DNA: TGTGCCAGCAGTTTATCTAGACAGTCCTACGAGCAGTACTTC